Here is one T cell receptor beta chain with its context. PCR involved 60 Vbeta and 13 Jbeta primers. Generated by immunoSEQ multiplex PCR, the TCRdb table keeps only in-frame clones and is missing some. The sample carries about 89,000 clones, under 85% recorded once. This record belongs to a study of cytomegalovirus exposure and HLA in healthy donors. This clonotype was obtained from a male donor in good health and CMV-seronegative. The sample consisted of PBMCs.

CDR3 nucleotides: TGTGCCAGCAGCCCAGCAGCGGGTAGGACTAATGAAAAACTGTTTTTT. It yields the protein CASSPAAGRTNEKLFF. The V and J genes are TRBV11-2 and TRBJ1-4; D remains ambiguous. The V and J ends lost 5 bases and 2 bases respectively, with 15 bases between them. The CDR3 runs to 16 residues. Germline CDR1 and CDR2: SGHAT and FQNNGV.